These 10 T cell receptor beta chains originate from one sample sequenced in a study of T cell repertoires in cytomegalovirus infection (dated 2019 in TCRdb). These receptors have no known antigen. The instrument given in TCRdb is Illumina HiSeq 1500. TCRdb trimmed the raw reads at Q25, called clones with MiXCR and kept productive beta chains. Under each unique CDR3 protein, matching rows form one entry showing the most common genes and DNA. In all, the sample holds around 100,000 distinct CDR3 sequences, and about 9.5% of those were seen once. The ten largest clones capture about 32% of the sample. The sample consisted of PBMCs, sequenced either directly or after in vitro stimulation (not recorded which). The receptors originated from a human donor in good health (CMV status not recorded). Some clones in this sample may be carry-over from other donors' samples.

This clonotype appeared many times. The chain employs TRBV6-1 and TRBJ1-5, with D possibly being TRBD1 (5 bases). The germline V and J ends were trimmed by 7 bases and 6 bases, with 13 bases remaining between them. This CDR3 spans 13 amino acids. Germline loops: CDR1 MNHNS, CDR2 SASEGT. The CDR3 region has the DNA TGTGCCAGCAACTACGAAAGGGGTCAGCCCCAGCATTTT. It translates to CASNYERGQPQHF.

This clonotype has ten or more counts. This chain joins TRBV7-9 and TRBJ2-6, with D tentatively TRBD1 or TRBD2 (6 bases each). The CDR3 totals 15 residues. CDR1 SEHNR and CDR2 FQNEAQ come from the germline V gene (reference sequence). V gave up 6 bases and J gave up 4 bases, with 13 bases separating them. The CDR3 region is CASRIGGSGANVLTF. CDR3 DNA: TGTGCCAGCAGAATAGGGGGGTCCGGGGCCAACGTCCTGACTTTC.

This clonotype was seen ten or more times. This chain connects TRBV7-2 to TRBJ2-3, with D possibly matching TRBD2 (6 bases). Trimming left V 3 bases short and J 0 bases short, with 13 bases between. CDR3 size: 16 residues. Germline V gene sequence: CDR1 SGHTA, CDR2 FQGNSA. Here the CDR3 reads CASSFPLATSTDTQYF. The CDR3 bases are TGTGCCAGCAGCTTCCCTCTAGCGACTAGCACAGATACGCAGTATTTT.

This clonotype was recorded a few times. CDR3 region: CASSFSTGSQYF. Here the CDR3 DNA reads TGTGCCAGCAGTTTTTCCACAGGGTCGCAGTACTTC. This rearrangement joins TRBV12-3 or TRBV12-4 to TRBJ2-4, with D possibly TRBD1 on 6 matching bases. The germline V and J ends were trimmed by 3 bases and 13 bases, with 13 bases remaining between them. The CDR3 has 12 amino acids.

The CDR3 here is CASSLGESDTQYF. The CDR3 DNA sequence: TGTGCCAGCAGCTTAGGGGAATCGGATACGCAGTATTTT. The V call is TRBV7-4, the J call TRBJ2-3; D is uncertain. CDR1 and CDR2 from the germline V gene are SGHVT and SQSDAQ. This CDR3 has 13 residues. V was pared by 1 base and J by 6 bases, with 8 bases between.

This chain uses TRBV5-4 with TRBJ2-2, with TRBD2 matching over 13 bases. The V gene's germline CDR1 is SGHNT and CDR2 YYREEE (reference sequence). CDR3 length: 19 amino acids. J was trimmed by 5 bases and V by 3 bases; bases with no gene match: 13. DNA of the CDR3: TGTGCCAGCAGCTATGGACTAGCGGGAGACAGAGGTCGGACCGGGGAGCTGTTTTTT. Its translation is CASSYGLAGDRGRTGELFF. The full variable domain, its missing parts supplied by reference TRBV5-4 and TRBJ2-2, is ETGVTQSPTHLIKTRGQQVTLRCSSQSGHNTVSWYQQALGQGPQFIFQYYREEENGRGNFPPRFSGLQFPNYSSELNVNALELDDSALYLCASSYGLAGDRGRTGELFFGEGSRLTVL.

Ten or more counts support this clonotype. The rearrangement joins TRBV11-2 to TRBJ1-4, with 7 bases identical to TRBD1. The CDR3 has 17 residues. V trimming: 5 bases; J trimming: 8 bases; junction bases outside the gene matches: 17. Germline V gene data show CDR1 as SGHAT and CDR2 as FQNNGV. CDR3 protein: CASSLLGRGRGNEKLFF. The CDR3, as DNA: TGTGCCAGCAGCCTATTAGGAAGGGGGCGAGGCAACGAAAAACTGTTTTTT.

This clonotype showed up many times. The chain recombines TRBV19 with TRBJ1-1; tentative D call: TRBD1 (6 bases). CDR1 is LNHDA, CDR2 SQIVND, per germline (reference sequence). V lost 2 bases, J lost 1 base, and 11 bases lay in between. The CDR3 spans 15 residues. The DNA of the CDR3 is TGTGCCAGTAGTATAAATCCGACAGGGAACACTGAAGCTTTCTTT. Residues: CASSINPTGNTEAFF.

This clonotype was counted at least ten times. The rearrangement links TRBV6-2 or TRBV6-3 to TRBJ2-4; D gene unclear. This CDR3 has 17 residues. V was shortened by 5 bases and J by 8 bases, with 25 bases between the two germline ends. Germline CDR1 reads MNHEY; CDR2 reads SVGEGT. CDR3 nucleotides: TGTGCCAGCAGTCTTCCATCTACGGCTCTCAGTTCGGACATTCAGTACTTC. Residues: CASSLPSTALSSDIQYF.

This clonotype was counted ten times or more. This chain connects TRBV7-2 to TRBJ1-1, with a weak D call TRBD1 (6 bases). Germline loops: CDR1 SGHTA, CDR2 FQGNSA. The CDR3 is made up of 13 amino acids. Trimming removed 5 bases from V and 2 bases from J, with 9 bases in between. The CDR3 bases are TGTGCCAGCAGCAAGGACAGAAACACTGAAGCTTTCTTT. Translated, it gives CASSKDRNTEAFF.